The 21 T cell receptor beta chains given below trace back to one sample, sequenced in a study of human T cells and chemical hapten exposure. TCRdb reanalysed the RACE reads using MiXCR and keeps one entry per CDR3 protein. The data contain 180,000 or so distinct CDR3 sequences, approximately 29% of them seen just once; the ten biggest clones take up just under 3%. As for time point: pre-sensitization, week 0. Described treatment: therapeutic diphenylcyclopropenone sensitization with weekly scalp DPC. The specimen was whole blood, collected in connection with sensitization to the hapten diphenylcyclopropenone (DPC). The receptor source for this set is a woman under 40 with alopecia areata. Some clones in this sample may be carry-over from other donors' samples.

V gene TRBV4-3 combines with J gene TRBJ2-7; tentatively, D is TRBD1 (6 bases). Germline assignment: CDR1 LGHNA and CDR2 YSLEER. This CDR3 comprises 15 residues. V was trimmed by 0 bases and J by 4 bases, leaving 13 bases between them. CDR3 nucleotide sequence: TGCGCCAGCAGCCAAGATTCCAGGGGATCGTACGAGCAGTACTTC. It codes for CASSQDSRGSYEQYF.

This clonotype was observed a few times. This chain uses TRBV7-2 with TRBJ2-1; TRBD1 might be the D (5 bases). V lost 3 bases, J lost 8 bases, and 17 bases lay in between. CDR3 length: 15 residues. Germline V lookup: CDR1 SGHTA, CDR2 FQGNSA. DNA of the CDR3: TGTGCCAGCAGCTTGGAGCCAGGGCGGCTTTATGAGCAGTTCTTC. Protein sequence: CASSLEPGRLYEQFF.

J is TRBJ1-1 and V is TRBV28; D is ambiguous. Trimming removed 5 bases at V and 1 base at J, with 14 bases between. The CDR3 contains 15 residues. The V gene's germline CDR1 is MDHEN and CDR2 SYDVKM. The DNA for the CDR3 is TGTGCCAGCAGTCCCGGCGTTCGGGCGAACACTGAAGCTTTCTTT. It specifies CASSPGVRANTEAFF.

This clonotype was found a few times. The CDR3 reads CASRGTLDPGELFF. For the CDR3, the DNA is TGTGCCAGCCGAGGGACCCTAGACCCCGGGGAGCTGTTTTTT. The chain employs TRBV6-6 and TRBJ2-2; D tentatively fits TRBD1 or TRBD2 (5 bases each). There are 14 residues in the CDR3. The germline gives CDR1 MNHNY, CDR2 SVGAGI (reference sequence). V gave up 8 bases and J gave up 6 bases, with 16 bases separating them.

This clonotype was observed a handful of times. The gene calls are TRBV6-4 and TRBJ2-7; D ambiguous. V lost 6 bases to trimming and J lost 2 bases, with 17 bases between them. This CDR3 comprises 15 residues. The V gene's germline CDR1 is MRHNA and CDR2 SNTAGT. CDR3 DNA: TGTGCCAGCAGGGCCCCCCCGCGCTCTCCCTACGAGCAGTACTTC. This gives the protein CASRAPPRSPYEQYF.

The chain links TRBV14 to TRBJ1-4; the D gene is possibly TRBD1 (5 bases). Trimming shortened V by 0 bases and J by 8 bases, and 13 bases separated the two germline ends. Germline V gene sequence: CDR1 SGHDN, CDR2 FVKESK. The CDR3 spans 15 residues. The CDR3 region is CASSQDTGGGEKLFF. CDR3 nucleotides: TGTGCCAGCAGCCAAGACACCGGGGGAGGGGAAAAACTGTTTTTT.

The CDR3 bases are TGCGCCAGCAGCTTGGGCGGGGCCGACACCGGGGAGCTGTTTTTT. Translating it yields CASSLGGADTGELFF. The V call is TRBV5-1, the J call TRBJ2-2, with D possibly TRBD2 on 6 matching bases. Germline CDR1 is SGHRS and CDR2 is YFSETQ. Trimming shortened V by 0 bases and J by 3 bases, and 9 bases separated the two germline ends. The CDR3 extends over 15 amino acids.

In regard to this clonotype: A read error may produce the germline difference seen at one junction end. This chain connects TRBV7-6 to TRBJ2-3, with 11 bases matching TRBD2. The CDR3 length is 20 residues. Germline V gene sequence: CDR1 SGHVS, CDR2 FNYEAQ. The CDR3 DNA sequence: TGTGCCGGCAGCTCGGGACCGACCTTCGGGACTAGCGGCCTCACAGATACGCAGTATTTT. Its translation: CAGSSGPTFGTSGLTDTQYF.

The chain links TRBV12-3 or TRBV12-4 to TRBJ2-3; D might be TRBD1 or TRBD2, each matching 6 bases. V dropped 5 bases and J dropped 11 bases, with 17 bases sitting between them. The CDR3 has 13 residues. The CDR3 here is CASSPSGAPKQYF. CDR3 DNA: TGTGCCAGCAGTCCCTCGGGGGCCCCCAAGCAGTATTTT.

The rearrangement joins TRBV6-1 to TRBJ1-5; D remains ambiguous. Germline loops: CDR1 MNHNS, CDR2 SASEGT. This CDR3 is built from 14 residues. V lost 4 bases and J lost 6, with 13 bases in between. CDR3 coding DNA: TGTGCCAGCAGTGGAACGGACCTTCGTCAGCCCCAGCATTTT. Protein sequence: CASSGTDLRQPQHF.

V is TRBV20-1 and J is TRBJ2-1; D gene ambiguous. The V and J ends lost 3 bases and 6 bases respectively, with 9 bases between them. CDR1 and CDR2 (germline): DFQATT, SNEGSKA (reference sequence). CDR3 size: 12 residues. The CDR3 DNA follows: TGCAGTGCTAGGACGGACGGCAATGAGCAGTTCTTC. Residues: CSARTDGNEQFF.

The chain has TRBV10-3 and TRBJ1-1, with D tentatively TRBD1 (5 bases). Germline V gene sequence: CDR1 ENHRY, CDR2 SYGVKD. V lost 1 base to trimming and J lost 11 bases, with 11 bases between them. There are 12 residues in the CDR3. CDR3 loop: CAISEFVGEAFF. CDR3 nucleotides: TGTGCCATCAGTGAGTTTGTGGGGGAGGCTTTCTTT.

This chain uses TRBV6-6 with TRBJ2-1, with TRBD2 as a possible D gene (6 bases). The ends were cut back, 3 bases at V and 12 bases at J, with 9 bases in the middle. CDR1 is MNHNY and CDR2 is SVGAGI in the germline V gene (reference sequence). CDR3 length: 11 amino acids. The CDR3 nucleotides read TGTGCCAGCAGTTATCAGGGAGGGCAGTTCTTC. This sequence encodes CASSYQGGQFF.

This clonotype has at least ten counts. This chain joins TRBV14 and TRBJ1-1; D unresolved. Trimming stripped 1 base from V and 0 bases from J, with 3 bases between. CDR1 SGHDN and CDR2 FVKESK come from the germline V gene. The length of the CDR3 is 13 residues. DNA of the CDR3: TGTGCCAGCAGCCAAGCCCTGAACACTGAAGCTTTCTTT. It codes for CASSQALNTEAFF.

The CDR3 region has the DNA TGTGCCAGCAGTTACCGGGACCAAGAGACCCAGTACTTC. The encoded protein is CASSYRDQETQYF. This chain connects TRBV6-2 or TRBV6-3 to TRBJ2-5; D is unclear. Germline V gives CDR1 MNHEY, CDR2 SVGEGT. Trimming shortened V by 2 bases and J by 0 bases, and 4 bases separated the two germline ends. The CDR3 is made up of 13 amino acids.

The rearrangement links TRBV5-1 to TRBJ2-1; D perhaps matches TRBD1 (6 bases). V was clipped by 4 bases and J by 7 bases, with 9 bases between them. Germline CDR1 SGHRS, CDR2 YFSETQ. The CDR3 has 12 residues. In DNA, the CDR3 is TGCGCCAGCAGCCAGACAGGAAATGAGCAGTTCTTC. Translation: CASSQTGNEQFF.

The table lists this clonotype with a count of one. The chain is built from TRBV6-5 and TRBJ2-3, with D maybe TRBD2 (5 bases). Germline assignment: CDR1 MNHEY and CDR2 SVGAGI. The CDR3 is 11 amino acids. The CDR3 DNA reads as TGTGCAACTCAAATCGGGAATACGCAGTATTTT. This translates into CATQIGNTQYF.

A few counts support this clonotype. This sequence joins TRBV6-1 and TRBJ1-5, with 11 bases fitting TRBD1. V gave up 3 bases and J gave up 6 bases; unmatched junction bases: 7. The CDR3 extends over 16 amino acids. Germline CDR1 and CDR2: MNHNS and SASEGT. CDR3 DNA sequence: TGTGCCAGCAGTGACGGGACAGGGGGTGGTAGTCAGCCCCAGCATTTT. It is translated as CASSDGTGGGSQPQHF.

For the CDR3, the DNA is TGCAGCGTAGAGGTCCCAGGCTCCTACGAGCAGTACTTC. It encodes CSVEVPGSYEQYF. V usage is TRBV29-1 and J usage is TRBJ2-7; no clear D. The CDR3 consists of 13 residues. The germline V and J ends were trimmed by 6 bases and 0 bases, with 12 bases remaining between them. In germline, CDR1 is SQVTM, CDR2 ANQGSEA.

This chain connects TRBV29-1 to TRBJ1-1, with 7 bases aligning to TRBD1. J was trimmed by 6 bases and V by 4 bases; bases with no gene match: 11. Germline CDR1 reads SQVTM; CDR2 reads ANQGSEA. This CDR3 region has 14 residues. CDR3 sequence reads: CSVVMDRMGAEAFF. The CDR3 DNA is TGCAGCGTTGTGATGGACAGGATGGGCGCTGAAGCTTTCTTT.

The chain uses TRBV29-1 and TRBJ2-7; no clear D gene. Germline CDR1 and CDR2: SQVTM and ANQGSEA. V shed 5 bases and J shed 0 bases, with 26 bases lying between them. This CDR3 has 18 amino acids. CDR3 nucleotide sequence: TGCAGCGTTTTAAACCCCCCCTCTAAGACGGAGAGCTCCTACGAGCAGTACTTC. Residues: CSVLNPPSKTESSYEQYF.